This TCR beta chain was captured by sequencing in a study of blood T cell repertoires in COVID-19. In the study overall: Acute and convalescent COVID-19 specimens originated in the United States, Italy and Spain. From T cells, B-cell-depleted T cells, or PBMCs came the material, which was cDNA or gDNA.

This CDR3 is built from 13 residues. Trimming left V 1 base short and J 5 bases short, with 8 bases between. Germline V gives CDR1 LGHDT, CDR2 YNNKEL (reference sequence). In the case of this clone: Different DNA sequences within this sample yield the same CDR3.

Authors' data handling: The authors estimated nucleated cell counts from reference gene primer amplification. Profiling relied on immunoSEQ multiplex PCR, and the TCRdb table lists in-frame clones only, not all of them. That table gives V, J and clone size, and the DNA gave D and trimming. This table holds fewer than 250,000 clones, 83% found once. The material sequenced was peripheral blood. The sequence was obtained from a woman between 40 and 50 years old with active or convalescent COVID-19. This chain connects TRBV3-1 (or the pseudogene TRBV3-2) to TRBJ1-1; a weak D match, TRBD1 (6 bases). The CDR3 sequence is CASSQGTGTEAFF. In nucleotides, the CDR3 is TGTGCCAGCAGCCAAGGAACAGGGACTGAAGCTTTCTTT.